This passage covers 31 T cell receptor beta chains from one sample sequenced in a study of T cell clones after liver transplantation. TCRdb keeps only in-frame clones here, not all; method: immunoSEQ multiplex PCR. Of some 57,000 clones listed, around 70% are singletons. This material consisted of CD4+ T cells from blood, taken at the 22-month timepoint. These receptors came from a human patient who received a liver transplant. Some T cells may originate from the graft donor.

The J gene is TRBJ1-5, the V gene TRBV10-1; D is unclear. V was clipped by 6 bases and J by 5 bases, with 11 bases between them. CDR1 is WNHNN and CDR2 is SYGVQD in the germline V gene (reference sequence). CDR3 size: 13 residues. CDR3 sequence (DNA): TGCGCCAGCAGCCTCGGGGAACATCAGCCCCAGCATTTT. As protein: CASSLGEHQPQHF.

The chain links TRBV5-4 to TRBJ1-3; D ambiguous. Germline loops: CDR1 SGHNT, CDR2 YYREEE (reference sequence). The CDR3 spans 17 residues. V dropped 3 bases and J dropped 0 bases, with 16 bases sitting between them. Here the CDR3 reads CASSSTMTGSSGNTIYF. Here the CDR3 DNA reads TGTGCCAGCAGCTCGACGATGACGGGGAGCTCTGGAAACACCATATATTTT.

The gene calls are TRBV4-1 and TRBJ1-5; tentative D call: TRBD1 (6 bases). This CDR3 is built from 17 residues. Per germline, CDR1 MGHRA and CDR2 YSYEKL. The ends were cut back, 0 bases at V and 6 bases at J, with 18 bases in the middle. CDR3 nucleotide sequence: TGCGCCAGCAGCCAAGATAAGACGGGGGCGTCCATTCAGCCCCAGCATTTT. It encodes CASSQDKTGASIQPQHF.

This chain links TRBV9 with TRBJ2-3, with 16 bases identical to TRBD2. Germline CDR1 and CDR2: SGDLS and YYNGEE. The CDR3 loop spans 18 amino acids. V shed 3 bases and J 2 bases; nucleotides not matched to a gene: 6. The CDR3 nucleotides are TGTGCCAGCAGCGCGGGACTAGCGGGGGGGCAGATCACAGATACGCAGTATTTT. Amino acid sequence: CASSAGLAGGQITDTQYF. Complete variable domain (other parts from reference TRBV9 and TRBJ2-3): DSGVTQTPKHLITATGQRVTLRCSPRSGDLSVYWYQQSLDQGLQFLIQYYNGEERAKGNILERFSAQQFPDLHSELNLSSLELGDSALYFCASSAGLAGGQITDTQYFGPGTRLTVL.

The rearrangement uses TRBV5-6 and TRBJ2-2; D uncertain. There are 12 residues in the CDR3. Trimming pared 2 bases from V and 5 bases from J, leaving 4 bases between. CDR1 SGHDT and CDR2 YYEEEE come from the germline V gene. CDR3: CASSFDTGELFF. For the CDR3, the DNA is TGTGCCAGCAGCTTCGATACCGGGGAGCTGTTTTTT.

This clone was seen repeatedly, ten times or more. CDR3 sequence reads: CASRMTALEGYTF. In DNA, the CDR3 is TGTGCCAGCAGGATGACAGCCCTCGAGGGCTACACCTTC. The chain combines TRBV6-6 with TRBJ1-2; a weak D match, TRBD1 (5 bases). Deletions cut 6 bases from V and 8 bases from J, with 16 bases between. Germline CDR1 is MNHNY and CDR2 is SVGAGI (reference sequence). This CDR3 is 13 amino acids long.

The chain's CDR3 is CASRTQMTRANQPQHF. CDR3 nucleotide sequence: TGTGCCAGCAGAACCCAGATGACAAGAGCGAATCAGCCCCAGCATTTT. This chain links TRBV21-1 with TRBJ1-5. TRBV21-1 is recorded as a pseudogene. The CDR3 runs 16 residues.

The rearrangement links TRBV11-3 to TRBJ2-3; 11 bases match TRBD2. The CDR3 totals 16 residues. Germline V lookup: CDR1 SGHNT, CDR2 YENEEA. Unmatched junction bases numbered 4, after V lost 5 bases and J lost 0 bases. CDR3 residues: CASSGGTSGSTDTQYF. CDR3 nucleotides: TGTGCCAGCAGCGGAGGGACTAGCGGTAGCACAGATACGCAGTATTTT.

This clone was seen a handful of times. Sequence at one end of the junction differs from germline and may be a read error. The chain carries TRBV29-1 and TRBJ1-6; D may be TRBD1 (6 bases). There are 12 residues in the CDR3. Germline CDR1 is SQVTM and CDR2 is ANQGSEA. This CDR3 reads CSVEDWGGALSF. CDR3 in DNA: TGCAGCGTTGAAGATTGGGGGGGGGCTCTGTCCTTT.

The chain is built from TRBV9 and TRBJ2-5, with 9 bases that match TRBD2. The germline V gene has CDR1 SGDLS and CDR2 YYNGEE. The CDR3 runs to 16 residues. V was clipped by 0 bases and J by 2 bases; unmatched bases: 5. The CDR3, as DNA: TGTGCCAGCAGCGTAGGGGCTAGCGGGACACAAGAGACCCAGTACTTC. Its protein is CASSVGASGTQETQYF.

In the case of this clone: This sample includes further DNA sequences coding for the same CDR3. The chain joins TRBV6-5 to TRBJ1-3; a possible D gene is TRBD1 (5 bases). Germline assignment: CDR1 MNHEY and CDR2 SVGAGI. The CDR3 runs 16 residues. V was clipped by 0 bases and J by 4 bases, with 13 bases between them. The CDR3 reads CASSYSGQGYGNTIYF. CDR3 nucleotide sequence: TGTGCCAGCAGTTACTCGGGCCAGGGCTACGGAAACACCATATATTTT.

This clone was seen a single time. The CDR3 DNA follows: TGCAGCGTCAATACAGGTGGCACTGAAGCTTTCTTT. Translation gives CSVNTGGTEAFF. This chain uses TRBV29-1 with TRBJ1-1; D possibly corresponds to TRBD1 (5 bases). Trimming took off 6 bases at V and 4 bases at J, with 12 bases between the two ends. CDR1 is SQVTM, CDR2 ANQGSEA, per germline. CDR3 size: 12 residues.

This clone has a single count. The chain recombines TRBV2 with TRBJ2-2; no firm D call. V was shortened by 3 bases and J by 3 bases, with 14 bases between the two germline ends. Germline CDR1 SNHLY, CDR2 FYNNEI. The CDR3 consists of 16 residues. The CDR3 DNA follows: TGTGCCAGCAGTGATGGTTCTGGCGGTTACACCGGGGAGCTGTTTTTT. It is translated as CASSDGSGGYTGELFF.

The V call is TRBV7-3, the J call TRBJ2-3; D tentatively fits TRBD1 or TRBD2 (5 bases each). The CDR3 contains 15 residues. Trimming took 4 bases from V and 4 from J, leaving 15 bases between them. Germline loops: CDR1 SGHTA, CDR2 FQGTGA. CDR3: CASSSEGRGADTQYF. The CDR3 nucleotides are TGTGCCAGCAGCTCCGAGGGACGTGGCGCAGATACGCAGTATTTT.

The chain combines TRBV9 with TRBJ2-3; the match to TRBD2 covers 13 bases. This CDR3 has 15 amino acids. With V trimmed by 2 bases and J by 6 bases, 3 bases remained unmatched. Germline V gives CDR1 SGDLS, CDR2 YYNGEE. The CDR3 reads CASSVKTSGGDTQYF. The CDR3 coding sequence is TGTGCCAGCAGCGTCAAGACTAGCGGGGGGGATACGCAGTATTTT.

The CDR3 sequence: CASSSGNTIYF. The CDR3 nucleotides are TGTGCCAGCTCCTCAGGAAACACCATATATTTT. The V and J genes are TRBV2 and TRBJ1-3; D gene unclear. Trimming took 8 bases from V and 4 from J, leaving 6 bases between them. Germline V gene lookup returns CDR1 SNHLY and CDR2 FYNNEI. The CDR3 has 11 amino acids.

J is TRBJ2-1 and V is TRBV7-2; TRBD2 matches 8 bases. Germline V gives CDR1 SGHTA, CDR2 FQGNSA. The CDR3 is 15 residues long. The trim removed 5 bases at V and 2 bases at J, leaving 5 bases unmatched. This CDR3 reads CASSVGTRPYNEQFF. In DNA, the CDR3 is TGTGCCAGCAGCGTCGGGACTAGGCCCTACAATGAGCAGTTCTTC.

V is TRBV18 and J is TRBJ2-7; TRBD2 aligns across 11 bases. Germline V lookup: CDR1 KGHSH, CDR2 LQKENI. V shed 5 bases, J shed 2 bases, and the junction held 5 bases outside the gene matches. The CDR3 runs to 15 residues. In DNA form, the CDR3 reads TGTGCCAGCTCAACGCCTAGCGGGGGGACCTACGAGCAGTACTTC. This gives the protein CASSTPSGGTYEQYF.

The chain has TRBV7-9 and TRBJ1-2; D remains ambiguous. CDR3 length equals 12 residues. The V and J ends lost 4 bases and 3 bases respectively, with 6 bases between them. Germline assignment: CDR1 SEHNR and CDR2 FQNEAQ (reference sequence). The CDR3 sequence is CASSYQDYGYTF. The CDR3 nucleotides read TGTGCCAGCAGCTACCAGGACTATGGCTACACCTTC. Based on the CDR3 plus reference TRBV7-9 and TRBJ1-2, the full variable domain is DTGVSQNPRHKITKRGQNVTFRCDPISEHNRLYWYRQTLGQGPEFLTYFQNEAQLEKSRLLSDRFSAERPKGSFSTLEIQRTEQGDSAMYLCASSYQDYGYTFGSGTRLTVV.

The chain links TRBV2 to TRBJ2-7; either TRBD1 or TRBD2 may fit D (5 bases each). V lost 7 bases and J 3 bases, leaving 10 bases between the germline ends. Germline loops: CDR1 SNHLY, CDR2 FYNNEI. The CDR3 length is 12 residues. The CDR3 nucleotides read TGTGCCAGCAACCGGGACGGCTACGAGCAGTACTTC. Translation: CASNRDGYEQYF.

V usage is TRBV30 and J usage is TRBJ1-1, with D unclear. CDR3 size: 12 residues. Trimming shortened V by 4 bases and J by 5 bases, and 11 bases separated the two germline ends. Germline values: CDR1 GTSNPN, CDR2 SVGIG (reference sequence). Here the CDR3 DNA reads TGTGCCTGGACGGCCTTGGGGACTGAAGCTTTCTTT. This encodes CAWTALGTEAFF.

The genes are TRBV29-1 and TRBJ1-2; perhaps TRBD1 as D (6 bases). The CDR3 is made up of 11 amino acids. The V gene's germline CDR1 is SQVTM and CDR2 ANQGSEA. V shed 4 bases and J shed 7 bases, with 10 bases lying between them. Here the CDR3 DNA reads TGCAGCGTTGGCGGACAGTCTGGCTACACCTTC. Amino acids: CSVGGQSGYTF.

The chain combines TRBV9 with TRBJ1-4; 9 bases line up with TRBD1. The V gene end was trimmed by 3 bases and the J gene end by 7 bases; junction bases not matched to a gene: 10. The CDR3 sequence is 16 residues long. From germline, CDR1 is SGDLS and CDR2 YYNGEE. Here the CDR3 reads CASSALGTGIREKLFF. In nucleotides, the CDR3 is TGTGCCAGCAGCGCACTAGGGACAGGGATACGTGAAAAACTGTTTTTT.

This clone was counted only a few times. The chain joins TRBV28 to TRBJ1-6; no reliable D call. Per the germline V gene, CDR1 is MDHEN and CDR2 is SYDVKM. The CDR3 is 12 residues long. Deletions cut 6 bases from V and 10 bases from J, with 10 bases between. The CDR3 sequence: CASSWSVSPLHF. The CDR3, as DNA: TGTGCCAGCAGCTGGAGTGTCTCACCCCTCCACTTT.

DNA of the CDR3: TGTGCCAGTACAATGAACACTGAAGCTTTCTTT. Its translation is CASTMNTEAFF. The chain combines TRBV28 with TRBJ1-1; D not resolved. The CDR3 totals 11 residues. Germline values: CDR1 MDHEN, CDR2 SYDVKM. The ends were cut back, 9 bases at V and 0 bases at J, with 5 bases in the middle.

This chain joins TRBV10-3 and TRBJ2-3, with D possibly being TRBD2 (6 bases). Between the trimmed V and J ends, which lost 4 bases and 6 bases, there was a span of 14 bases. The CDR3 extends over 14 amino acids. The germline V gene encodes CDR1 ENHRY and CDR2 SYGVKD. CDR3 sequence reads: CAISADRRGDTQYF. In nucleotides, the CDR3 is TGTGCCATCAGTGCGGACCGTCGGGGGGATACGCAGTATTTT.

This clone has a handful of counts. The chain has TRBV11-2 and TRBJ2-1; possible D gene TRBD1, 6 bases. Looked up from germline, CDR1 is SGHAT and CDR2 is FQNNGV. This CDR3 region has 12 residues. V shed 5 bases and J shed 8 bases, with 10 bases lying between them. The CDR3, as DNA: TGTGCCAGCAGCCAACAGGGCGATGAGCAGTTCTTC. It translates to CASSQQGDEQFF.

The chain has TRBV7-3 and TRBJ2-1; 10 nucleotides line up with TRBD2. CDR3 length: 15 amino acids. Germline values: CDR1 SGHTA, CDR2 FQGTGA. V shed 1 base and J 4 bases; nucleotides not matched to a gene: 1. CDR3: CASSLKLAGYNEQFF. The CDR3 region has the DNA TGTGCCAGCAGCTTAAAACTAGCGGGATACAATGAGCAGTTCTTC.

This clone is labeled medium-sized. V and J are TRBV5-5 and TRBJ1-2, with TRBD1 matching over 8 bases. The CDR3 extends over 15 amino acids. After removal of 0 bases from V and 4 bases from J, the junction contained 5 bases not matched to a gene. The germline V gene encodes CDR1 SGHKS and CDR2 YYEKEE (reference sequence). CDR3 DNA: TGTGCCAGCAGCTTGGCCGGACAGGGCGTCTATGGCTACACCTTC. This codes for CASSLAGQGVYGYTF.

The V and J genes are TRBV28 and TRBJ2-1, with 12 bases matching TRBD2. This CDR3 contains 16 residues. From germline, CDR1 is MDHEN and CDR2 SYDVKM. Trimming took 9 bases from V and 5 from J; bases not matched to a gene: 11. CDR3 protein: CASTSGGTNINNEQFF. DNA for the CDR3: TGTGCCAGTACTAGCGGGGGGACTAACATCAACAATGAGCAGTTCTTC.

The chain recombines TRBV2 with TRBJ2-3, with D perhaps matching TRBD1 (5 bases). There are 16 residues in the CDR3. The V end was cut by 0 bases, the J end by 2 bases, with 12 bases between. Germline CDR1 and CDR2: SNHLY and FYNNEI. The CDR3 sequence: CASSEATGANTDTQYF. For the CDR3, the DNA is TGTGCCAGCAGTGAAGCAACAGGAGCAAACACAGATACGCAGTATTTT. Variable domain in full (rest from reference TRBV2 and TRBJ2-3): EPEVTQTPSHQVTQMGQEVILRCVPISNHLYFYWYRQILGQKVEFLVSFYNNEISEKSEIFDDQFSVERPDGSNFTLKIRSTKLEDSAMYFCASSEATGANTDTQYFGPGTRLTVL.